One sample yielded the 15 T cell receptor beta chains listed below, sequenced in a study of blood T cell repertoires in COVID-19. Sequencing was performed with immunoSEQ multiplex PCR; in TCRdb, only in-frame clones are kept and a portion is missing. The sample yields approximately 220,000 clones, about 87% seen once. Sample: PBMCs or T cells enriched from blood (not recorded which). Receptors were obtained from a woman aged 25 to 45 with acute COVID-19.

Here the CDR3 DNA reads TGTGCCAGCCGTCCCTCAGCCTACGAGCAGTACTTC. Translation gives CASRPSAYEQYF. J is TRBJ2-7 and V is TRBV11-2; no firm D call. Germline-derived CDR1 and CDR2 are SGHAT and FQNNGV. This CDR3 is built from 12 residues. V was shortened by 8 bases and J by 2 bases, with 10 bases between the two germline ends.

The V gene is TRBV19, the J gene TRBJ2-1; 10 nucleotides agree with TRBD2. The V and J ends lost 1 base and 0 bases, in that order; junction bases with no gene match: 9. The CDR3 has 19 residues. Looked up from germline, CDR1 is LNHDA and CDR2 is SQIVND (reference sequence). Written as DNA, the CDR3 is TGTGCCAGTAGTATAGTATGGCTAGCGGGGGACGACTCCTACAATGAGCAGTTCTTC. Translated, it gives CASSIVWLAGDDSYNEQFF.

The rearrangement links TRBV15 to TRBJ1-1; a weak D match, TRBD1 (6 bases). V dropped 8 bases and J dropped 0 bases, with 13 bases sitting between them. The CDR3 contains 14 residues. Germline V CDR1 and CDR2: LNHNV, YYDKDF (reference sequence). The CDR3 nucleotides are TGTGCCACCGCTTTAGGACAGCTGAACACTGAAGCTTTCTTT. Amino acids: CATALGQLNTEAFF.

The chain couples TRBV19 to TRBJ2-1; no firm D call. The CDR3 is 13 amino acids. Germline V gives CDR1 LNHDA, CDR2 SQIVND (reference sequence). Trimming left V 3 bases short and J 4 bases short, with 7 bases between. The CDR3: CASSMRRYNEQFF. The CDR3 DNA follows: TGTGCCAGTAGTATGCGCAGGTACAATGAGCAGTTCTTC.

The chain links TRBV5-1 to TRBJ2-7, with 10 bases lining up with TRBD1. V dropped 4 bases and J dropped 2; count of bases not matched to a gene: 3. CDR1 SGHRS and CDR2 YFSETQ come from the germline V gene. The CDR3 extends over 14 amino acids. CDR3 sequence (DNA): TGCGCCAGCAGCCCGACAGGGGGCCCCTACGAGCAGTACTTC. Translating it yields CASSPTGGPYEQYF.

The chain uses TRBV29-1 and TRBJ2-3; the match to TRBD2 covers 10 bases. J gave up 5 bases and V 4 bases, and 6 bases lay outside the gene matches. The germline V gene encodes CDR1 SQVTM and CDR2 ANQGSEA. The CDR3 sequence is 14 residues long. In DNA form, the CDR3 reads TGCAGCGTTGGGACTAGCGGAGCACAAGATACGCAGTATTTT. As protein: CSVGTSGAQDTQYF.

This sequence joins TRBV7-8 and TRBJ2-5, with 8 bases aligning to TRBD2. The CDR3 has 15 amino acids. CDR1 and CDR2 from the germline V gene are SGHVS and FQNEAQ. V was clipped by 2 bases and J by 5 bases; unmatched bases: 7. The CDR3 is CASSLILAAEETQYF. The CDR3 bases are TGTGCCAGCAGCTTAATACTAGCGGCGGAGGAGACCCAGTACTTC.

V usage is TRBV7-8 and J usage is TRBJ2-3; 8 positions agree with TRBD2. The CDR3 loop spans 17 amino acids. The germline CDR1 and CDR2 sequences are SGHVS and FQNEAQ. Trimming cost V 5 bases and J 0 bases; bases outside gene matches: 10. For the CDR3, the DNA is TGTGCCAGCAGCCCCACTGGGGGCGGGGGGAGCACAGATACGCAGTATTTT. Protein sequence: CASSPTGGGGSTDTQYF.

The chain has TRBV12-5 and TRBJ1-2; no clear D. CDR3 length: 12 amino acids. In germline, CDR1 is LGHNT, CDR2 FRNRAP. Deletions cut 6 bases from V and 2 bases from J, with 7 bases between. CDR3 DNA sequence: TGTGCTAGTGGGGAGGGAAACTATGGCTACACCTTC. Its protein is CASGEGNYGYTF.

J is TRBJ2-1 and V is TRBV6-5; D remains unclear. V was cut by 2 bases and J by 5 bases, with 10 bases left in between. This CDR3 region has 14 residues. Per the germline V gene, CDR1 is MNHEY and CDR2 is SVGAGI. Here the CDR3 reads CASSYRDTNNEQFF. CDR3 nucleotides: TGTGCCAGCAGTTACCGTGACACAAACAATGAGCAGTTCTTC.

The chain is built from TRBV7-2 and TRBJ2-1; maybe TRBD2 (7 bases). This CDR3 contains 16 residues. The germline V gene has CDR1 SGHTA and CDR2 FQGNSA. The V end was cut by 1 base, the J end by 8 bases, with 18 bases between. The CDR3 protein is CASSLGRGGQVDEQFF. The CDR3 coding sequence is TGTGCCAGCAGCTTAGGGAGGGGGGGGCAGGTGGATGAGCAGTTCTTC.

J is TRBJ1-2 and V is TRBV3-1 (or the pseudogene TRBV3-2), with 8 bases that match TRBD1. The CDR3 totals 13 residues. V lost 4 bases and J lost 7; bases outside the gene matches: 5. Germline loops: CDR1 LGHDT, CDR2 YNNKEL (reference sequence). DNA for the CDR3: TGTGCCAGCAGCCCAGACAGGGGAGTTGGCTACACCTTC. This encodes CASSPDRGVGYTF.

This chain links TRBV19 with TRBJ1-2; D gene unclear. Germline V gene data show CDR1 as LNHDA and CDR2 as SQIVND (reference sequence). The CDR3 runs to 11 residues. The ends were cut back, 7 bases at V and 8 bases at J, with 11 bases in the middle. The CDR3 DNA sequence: TGTGCCAGTACGGGAGTTGGGGGCTACACCTTC. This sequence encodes CASTGVGGYTF.

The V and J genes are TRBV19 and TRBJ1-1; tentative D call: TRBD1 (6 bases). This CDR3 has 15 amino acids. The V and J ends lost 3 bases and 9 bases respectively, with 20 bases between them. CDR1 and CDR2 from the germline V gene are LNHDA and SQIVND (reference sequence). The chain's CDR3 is CASSMMAGARVQAFF. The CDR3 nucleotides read TGTGCCAGTAGTATGATGGCAGGGGCGCGGGTTCAAGCTTTCTTT.

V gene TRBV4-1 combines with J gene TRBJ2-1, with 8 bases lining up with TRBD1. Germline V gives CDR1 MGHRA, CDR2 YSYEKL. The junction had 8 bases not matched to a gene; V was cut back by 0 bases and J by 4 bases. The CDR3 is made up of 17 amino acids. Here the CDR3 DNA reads TGCGCCAGCAGCCAAGATATGGAGACAGGGGTTTACAATGAGCAGTTCTTC. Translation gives CASSQDMETGVYNEQFF.